This T cell receptor beta chain comes out of a study of cytomegalovirus exposure and HLA in healthy donors listed by TCRdb under 2017. Study-level background: An earlier analysis of roughly 500 of the donors reported 250 to 350 Gb of sequence data and 117 million unique TCR beta sequences obtained from 180 million or so T cells. Donor age, sex, ethnicity and CMV serostatus were compiled together with the repertoire data. An earlier analysis of some 500 of the donors applied high-throughput TCR beta sequencing to assess whether each TCR beta V gene segment acted as functional or pseudogenic. High-throughput TCR immunosequencing, statistical association of individual TCRs with disease status, and machine learning were combined to predict cytomegalovirus infection status. Of the 398 genotyped donors, roughly 80% fell in the genetic ancestry cluster associated with self-reported Caucasian donors. A separate validation cohort of approximately 130 different subjects was used in addition to the roughly 670-subject first cohort. The later analysis used no new phenotypic data to find candidate immune exposures, relying instead on TCR beta sequences and their occurrence across donors. A later analysis re-analyzed previously published TCR beta repertoires from 500 to 700 donors and added high-resolution HLA genotyping to study TCR occurrence patterns. On average, about 240,000 unique TCR beta nucleotide sequences were sequenced per donor among about 400 genotyped donors of the cohort, with 15% to 20% of those sequences being non-productive. Roughly five DR-DQ haplotypes were handled as single units for association and clustering because linkage in the cohort was strong. Class I and class II HLA loci were covered by the typing at four-digit resolution. Every discovery cohort repertoire had been produced on one sequencing platform. A later genetic analysis took genome-wide SNP genotypes for 398 of the 666 donors and used that subset as a discovery cohort. The study aimed to test whether signatures of past pathogen exposure could be identified by cataloging public T cell receptors. The study profiled the T cell repertoires of around 700 subjects by immunosequencing and related them to cytomegalovirus serostatus. An early release covering roughly 600 HLA-typed donors comprised about 300 gigabases of sequencing data and roughly 86 million unique TCR sequences. Typing coverage differed by locus: A, B, C, DRB1 and DQB1 were typed in roughly 620-630 donors, DQA1 in 522, DPA1 in approximately 610, and DPB1 in 400 to 490.

The cohort comprised under 700 healthy bone marrow donors. At the time of sampling, all cohort members were nominally healthy, though unrecorded immune exposures were likely present. The donor was CMV seropositive and belonged to the group of 250 to 300 seropositive cohort members. Each donor provided a peripheral blood sample, and peripheral blood mononuclear cells were used for TCR beta sequencing. Genomic DNA was extracted from the blood cell samples with the Qiagen DNeasy Blood Extraction Kit. The V and J ends are trimmed by 8 bases and 3 bases, leaving 17 bases between them. The CDR3, from cysteine to phenylalanine, totals 14 residues. This entry keeps only the CDR3 DNA: 42 bases, framed from base 1. As encoded in the germline V gene (reference sequence), CDR1 is MNHNY while CDR2 is SVGAGI. Overall study outcomes, separate from this receptor: A further reported finding was that TCR beta sequences accurately predicted the HLA-A and HLA-B alleles for most subjects in the first cohort. A group of highly shared sequence variants was considered likely to be a technical artifact of the sequencing pipeline. When HLA alleles, especially DR and DQ, strongly co-occurred, TCR associations were difficult to assign to individual alleles. A later analysis found that TCR association rates varied across HLA loci, with DRB1 alleles showing the most associated TCRs and HLA-C alleles the fewest. Some IMGT-functional V segments, including TRBV6-2 and TRBV6-3, could not be told apart with the 87-base-pair reads, so those segments were excluded. A later analysis found that HLA-associated TCR beta chains were more clonally expanded and had lower generation probabilities than equally common non-associated chains. The authors suggested that the approach could potentially be generalized to other disease states and immunological phenotypes. Several of the top co-occurrence clusters appeared to be linked to parvovirus B19, influenza, CMV and Epstein-Barr virus, according to a later analysis. Three of the identified cytomegalovirus-associated TCR beta chains were confirmed in vitro to be specific for cytomegalovirus antigens. In the study, roughly 160 TCR beta chains were listed as associated with cytomegalovirus. The earlier analysis of approximately 540 of the donors excluded some 16 rarely observed V segments, including chromosome 9 orphons, because counts were too low. The classifier was reported to diagnose cytomegalovirus status with high specificity and sensitivity in both the original and validation cohorts. Linkage disequilibrium might explain the correlated functional status among segregating V segments, but an unknown experimental factor could not be ruled out. Immune exposure information for the cohort was limited to CMV serostatus. Because HLA typing was missing for some donors at each locus, association tests included only the typed subset. In a later analysis, most CMV-associated TCR beta chains were found to appear HLA-restricted, with HLA associations seemingly driven largely by CMV exposure. Compared with the roughly 670-donor mean, donors in an Asian-associated ancestry cluster had fewer N-insertions in productive TCRs, according to a later genetic analysis. In this cohort, only TCR beta chains were sequenced, and detectable features were limited by the absence of alpha or paired-chain data. An association between a missense DCLRE1C variant and V-gene and J-gene trimming of TCR beta chains was found in a later genetic analysis and replicated in an independent cohort. An earlier analysis of approximately 600 of the donors showed that most TCR beta V segments appeared in productive rearrangements either about 90% or about 30% of the time, which broadly matched IMGT annotations. The presence/absence analyses assumed that sequencing depth was roughly uniform across donors, and that assumption may not be true. In a later analysis, some 17,000 TCR beta sequences were associated with specific HLA alleles at a false discovery rate of 0.05. Most TCR sequences were observed very rarely across donors, whereas some public TCRs were present in many individuals.

Regarding this clone: Its antigen is not yet known. Per-nucleotide qualities are absent, and no much larger clonotype sits a single base away.

The method behind the library was the immunoSEQ multiplex PCR assay. For the multiplex PCR, a mixture combining 60 forward primers for TCR Vbeta segments and 13 reverse primers for TCR Jbeta segments was used. The CDR3 region of rearranged TCR beta genes was amplified from genomic DNA by a multiplex PCR assay. The amplified TCR beta libraries were sequenced on the Illumina HiSeq System as 87-base-pair reads. Per the original workflow: In a later analysis, around 80 million unique TCR beta chains were counted across the 500 to 700 repertoires, and roughly 11 million of these chains were shared by at least two donors. Raw reads were error-corrected and collapsed into unique sequences with a nearest-neighbor algorithm that merged closely related sequences to remove PCR and sequencing errors. To assign V, D and J gene segments, CDR3 sequences were aligned to IMGT reference sequences. For a sequence to be retained, at least a six-nucleotide match to both a V gene segment and a J gene segment was required. A rearrangement was called productive if the CDR3 had no stop codons and remained in frame with V and J, and every other rearrangement was called non-productive. CDR3 was defined by IMGT convention, running from the second conserved V-encoded cysteine to the conserved J-encoded phenylalanine. The earlier analysis of about 570 of the donors excluded any sequence lacking an unambiguous match to a single V gene segment. An earlier analysis of some 500 of the donors classified V segments as functional when productive rearrangements were above 56.7% and as segregating when the standard deviation between donors was above 5%. To diagnose cytomegalovirus status from the catalog of TCR beta chain sequences, a statistical classification framework was built. In a later analysis, TCR nucleotide sequences were compared against IMGT/GENE-DB human TR gene sequences so that V and J genes could be assigned. In a later analysis, CDR3 sequences and most-parsimonious VDJ recombination scenarios were assigned using the TCRdist pipeline. In a later analysis, every TCR beta chain was defined by the combination of its CDR3 amino acid sequence and its V-gene family, and reads without a unique V-gene family were dropped. A later analysis removed 592 highly shared, low-generation-probability nucleotide sequences to deal with suspected cross-contamination and a sequencing artifact. For each public chain, a later analysis derived a clonal expansion index from normalized ranks of inferred template counts within each repertoire. In a later analysis, generation probabilities were computed using a VDJ recombination model fitted to out-of-frame rearrangements, and the results were checked against IGoR. In a later analysis, hypergeometric tests were used to score TCR-TCR, TCR-HLA and TCR-CMV co-occurrence, with a repertoire-size bias correction applied to TCR pairs. To estimate false discovery rates, a later analysis permuted the HLA or CMV assignments 20 times. A later analysis grouped co-occurring TCRs with DBSCAN, adding TCRdist sequence similarity when clustering within HLA-allele-positive subsets. Co-occurrence clustering excluded repertoires with fewer than 30,000 or more than 120,000 public chains, plus five with anomalous nucleotide sharing. TCRdb provides this immuneACCESS table in a form limited to in-frame rearrangements. Some clones are lacking; in checked studies, under half of them reflect an unresolved V gene, and why the rest are absent is not known. That table gives V, J and clone size, and the DNA gave D and trimming. The sample table shows some 130,000 clones, and around three quarters are seen once. Approximately 7% of the sample is in the top ten clones.

The chain couples TRBV6-6 to TRBJ2-7; no D segment can be confidently identified. This TCR came from a man aged 40-49 years in good health and CMV-seropositive. The sample taken for sequencing was PBMCs. At the DNA level, the sequence is TGTGCCAGCTCCATGGGCCGGATACTCTACGAGCAGTACTTC. Translated, this gives CASSMGRILYEQYF.